Listed below are T cell receptor beta chains from one sample, sequenced in a study of cytomegalovirus exposure and HLA in healthy donors. Assay: immunoSEQ multiplex PCR; the TCRdb copy retains only in-frame clones and omits some. The profile shows 70,000 or so clones, roughly two thirds of them singletons. The source material was PBMCs. All receptors come from a woman between 50 and 59 years old in good health and CMV-seronegative. Both conserved end residues are part of each CDR3. Each record gives: V gene, D gene, J gene, clone size, CDR3 DNA, CDR3 protein. A D gene is named only where the DNA matches it firmly. Clone size is shown for a subset of rows, as once, few, many or a class of expanded clone.

TRBV5-4	TRBD2	TRBJ2-7	many	TGTGCCAGCAGCTTCTCAGGAGGGCGGGGGATATCCTACGAGCAGTACTTC	CASSFSGGRGISYEQYF
TRBV7-2	TRBD1	TRBJ1-5	few	TGTGCCAGCAGCCCATCGGACAGGCCCTATCAGCCCCAGCATTTT	CASSPSDRPYQPQHF
TRBV7-2	TRBD2	TRBJ2-7	NA	TGTGCCAGCAGCGTAGGGGCGACTAGCGGGAGGTACGAGCAGTACTTC	CASSVGATSGRYEQYF
TRBV30	NA	TRBJ1-1	few	TGTGCCTGGAGTACCATGGGGCCAATGAACACTGAAGCTTTCTTT	CAWSTMGPMNTEAFF
TRBV4-3	TRBD2	TRBJ2-5	NA	TGCGCCAGCAGCCAAGATCCCGATAGCGGGAGGGAGACCCAGTACTTC	CASSQDPDSGRETQYF
TRBV28	NA	TRBJ1-5	NA	TGTGCCAGCAGCCCGAGTGGAGGCAATCAGCCCCAGCATTTT	CASSPSGGNQPQHF
TRBV2	NA	TRBJ1-3	NA	TGTGCCAGCAGTTTACAGGGCCCGAGCTCTGGAAACACCATATATTTT	CASSLQGPSSGNTIYF
TRBV7-2	TRBD1	TRBJ1-5	few	TGTGCCAGCAGCTTACCTGACAGGGGTCGCAATCAGCCCCAGCATTTT	CASSLPDRGRNQPQHF
TRBV11-3	NA	TRBJ2-1	NA	TGTGCCAGCAGCTTAGATCGCAATGAGCAGTTCTTC	CASSLDRNEQFF
TRBV5-1	NA	TRBJ1-5	NA	TGCGCCAGCAGCTTCGTACCGGGTCAGCCCCAGCATTTT	CASSFVPGQPQHF
TRBV25-1	NA	TRBJ1-1	once	TGTGCCAGCAGTGAATGGGGGGATGAAGCTTTCTTT	CASSEWGDEAFF
TRBV4-1	NA	TRBJ2-5	NA	TGCGCCAGCAGCCAGCCGCTAAACCAAGAGACCCAGTACTTC	CASSQPLNQETQYF
TRBV28	NA	TRBJ1-1	few	TGTGCCAGCCCGGCGGATGTGGGGGCAGGGATCACTGAAGCTTTCTTT	CASPADVGAGITEAFF
TRBV5-4	TRBD1	TRBJ1-1	NA	TGTGCCAGCAGCCCAGGGGGGAGAACTGAAGCTTTCTTT	CASSPGGRTEAFF
TRBV9	NA	TRBJ1-1	NA	TGTGCCAGCAGCGTAAACAGCTTGAACACTGAAGCTTTCTTT	CASSVNSLNTEAFF
TRBV10-2	TRBD1	TRBJ1-5	NA	TGCGCCAGCAGACAGGGGGTGAATCAGCCCCAGCATTTT	CASRQGVNQPQHF
TRBV28	NA	TRBJ1-3	few	TGTGCCAGCAGTCGGGGGGCAGGGTGGGTCTCTGGAAACACCATATATTTT	CASSRGAGWVSGNTIYF
TRBV4-1	NA	TRBJ1-1	NA	TGCGCCAGCAGCCAATTGGAAACGGGAGCCGACACTGAAGCTTTCTTT	CASSQLETGADTEAFF
TRBV5-1	TRBD2	TRBJ2-5	NA	TGCGCCAGCAGCCTCGGGACTAGCGGGGAGACCCAGTACTTC	CASSLGTSGETQYF
TRBV27	TRBD2	TRBJ2-5	NA	TGTGCCAGCAGTGTTGGGAGGGTATCCCAAGAGACCCAGTACTTC	CASSVGRVSQETQYF
TRBV15	NA	TRBJ2-3	medium-sized	TGTGCCACCAGCAGGGCTGACACAGATACGCAGTATTTT	CATSRADTDTQYF
TRBV7-8	NA	TRBJ2-7	NA	TGTGCCAGCAGCTTAACTGCATGGCGGAACTACGAGCAGTACTTC	CASSLTAWRNYEQYF
TRBV9	NA	TRBJ2-6	few	TGTGCCAGCAGCGCCTTCCGCTCTGGGGCCAACGTCCTGACTTTC	CASSAFRSGANVLTF
TRBV7-9	NA	TRBJ2-7	few	TGTGCCAGCAGCTTCGGGGTTTTCGGCGAGCAGTACTTC	CASSFGVFGEQYF
TRBV28	NA	TRBJ2-3	NA	TGTGCCAGCAGTTTTTCCAGGACAGGGAGGGAAGATACGCAGTATTTT	CASSFSRTGREDTQYF
TRBV10-2	TRBD1	TRBJ2-7	NA	TGCGCCAGCCAACCTGACAGGGCATATATCTCCTACGAGCAGTACTTC	CASQPDRAYISYEQYF
TRBV27	NA	TRBJ2-7	few	TGTGCCAGTTTCTCCAGCTCCTACGAGCAGTACTTC	CASFSSSYEQYF
TRBV7-8	TRBD1	TRBJ1-5	NA	TGTGCCAGCAGCTACCAGGGGGCTAGGGGCAATCAGCCCCAGCATTTT	CASSYQGARGNQPQHF
TRBV5-4	NA	TRBJ2-3	few	TGTGCCAGCAGCTTGGCCGGGACAGATACGCAGTATTTT	CASSLAGTDTQYF
TRBV9	NA	TRBJ2-1	NA	TGTGCCAGCGGAGCAAGACAGACCTACAATGAGCAGTTCTTC	CASGARQTYNEQFF